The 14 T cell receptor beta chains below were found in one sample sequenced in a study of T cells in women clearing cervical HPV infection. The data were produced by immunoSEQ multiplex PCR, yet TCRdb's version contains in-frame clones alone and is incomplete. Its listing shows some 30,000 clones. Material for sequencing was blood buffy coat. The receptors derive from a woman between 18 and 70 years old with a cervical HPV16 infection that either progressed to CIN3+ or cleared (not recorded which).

This chain's CDR3 is CASSEAKGLALAKNIQYF. The DNA read from the CDR3 is TGTGCCAGCAGTGAAGCTAAAGGACTAGCATTAGCCAAAAACATT. V is TRBV2 and J is TRBJ2-4; 8 bases map to TRBD2. The CDR3 goes on 3 residues after the read ends, and that part is filled in from the germline J gene. Germline V lookup: CDR1 SNHLY, CDR2 FYNNEI. This CDR3 contains 18 residues. Trimming took 0 bases from V and 0 from J; bases not matched to a gene: 7.

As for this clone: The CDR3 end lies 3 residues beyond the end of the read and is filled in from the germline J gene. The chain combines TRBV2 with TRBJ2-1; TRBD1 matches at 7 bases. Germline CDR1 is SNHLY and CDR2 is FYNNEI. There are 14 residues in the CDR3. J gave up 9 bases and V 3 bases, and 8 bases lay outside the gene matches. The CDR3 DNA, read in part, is TGTGCCAGCAGTGAGGACAGGTGGTACGGTGAG. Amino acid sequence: CASSEDRWYGE. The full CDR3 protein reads CASSEDRWYGEQFF.

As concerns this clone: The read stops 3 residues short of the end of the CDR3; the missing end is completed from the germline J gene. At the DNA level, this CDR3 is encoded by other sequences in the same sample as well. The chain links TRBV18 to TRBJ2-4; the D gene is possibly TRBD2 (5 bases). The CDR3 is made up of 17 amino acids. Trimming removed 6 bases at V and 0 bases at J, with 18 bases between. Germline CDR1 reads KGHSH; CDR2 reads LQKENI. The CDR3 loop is CASSPQAGLLAKNIQYF. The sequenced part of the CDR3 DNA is TGTGCCAGCTCCCCCCAGGCGGGCCTCCTAGCCAAAAACATT.

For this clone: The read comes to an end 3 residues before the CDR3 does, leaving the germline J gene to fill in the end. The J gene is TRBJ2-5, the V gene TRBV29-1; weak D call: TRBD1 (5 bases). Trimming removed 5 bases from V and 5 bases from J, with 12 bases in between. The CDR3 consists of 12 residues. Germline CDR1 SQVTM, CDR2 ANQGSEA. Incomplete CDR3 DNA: TGCAGCGTTCTTGGGGCCGCGGAGACC. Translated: CSVLGAAET. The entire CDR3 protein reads CSVLGAAETQYF. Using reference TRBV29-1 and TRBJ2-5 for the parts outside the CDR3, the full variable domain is SAVISQKPSRDICQRGTSLTIQCQVDSQVTMMFWYRQQPGQSLTLIATANQGSEATYESGFVIDKFPISRPNLTFSTLTVSNMSPEDSSIYLCSVLGAAETQYFGPGTRLLVL.

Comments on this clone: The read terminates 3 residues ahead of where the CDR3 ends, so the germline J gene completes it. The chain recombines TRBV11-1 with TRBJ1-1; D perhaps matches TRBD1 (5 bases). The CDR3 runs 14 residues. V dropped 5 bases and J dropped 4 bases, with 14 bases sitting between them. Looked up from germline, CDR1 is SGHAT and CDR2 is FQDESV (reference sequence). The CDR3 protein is CASSLGRGTTEAFF. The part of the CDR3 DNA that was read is TGTGCCAGCAGCCTCGGTCGGGGGACCACTGAA.

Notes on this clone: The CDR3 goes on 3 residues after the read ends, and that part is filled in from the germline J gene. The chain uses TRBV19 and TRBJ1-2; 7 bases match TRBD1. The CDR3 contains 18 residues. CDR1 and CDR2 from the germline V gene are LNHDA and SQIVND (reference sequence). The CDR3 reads CASSTYAGLAGGTDTYTF. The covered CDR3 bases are TGTGCCAGTAGTACTTACGCCGGACTAGCGGGGGGGACAGATACC.

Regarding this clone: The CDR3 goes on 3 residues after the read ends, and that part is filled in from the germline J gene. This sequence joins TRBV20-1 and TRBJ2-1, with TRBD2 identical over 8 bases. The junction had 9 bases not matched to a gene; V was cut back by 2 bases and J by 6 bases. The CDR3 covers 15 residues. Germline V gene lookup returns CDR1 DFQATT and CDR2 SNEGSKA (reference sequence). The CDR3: CSARLVRGARNEQFF. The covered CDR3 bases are TGCAGTGCTAGACTGGTGCGGGGGGCCCGCAATGAG.

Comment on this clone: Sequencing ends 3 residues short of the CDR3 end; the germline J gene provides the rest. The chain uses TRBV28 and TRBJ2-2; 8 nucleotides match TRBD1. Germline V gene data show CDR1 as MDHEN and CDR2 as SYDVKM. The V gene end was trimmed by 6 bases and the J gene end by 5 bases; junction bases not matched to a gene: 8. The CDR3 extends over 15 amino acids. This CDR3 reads CASRGTGRGTGELFF. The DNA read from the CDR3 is TGTGCCAGCAGAGGGACAGGTAGAGGAACCGGGGAG.

The chain's CDR3 is CASSLAPPLAGNNIQYF. Incomplete CDR3 DNA: TGTGCCAGCAGCTTGGCCCCACCTCTAGCGGGGAATAACATT. This chain links TRBV7-6 with TRBJ2-4; 9 nucleotides align to TRBD2. The read is 3 residues too short to cover the CDR3 end, so that end is filled in from the germline J gene. The CDR3 is 17 amino acids. With 3 bases clipped from V and 7 bases from J, the junction kept 13 bases outside the gene matches. Germline CDR1 reads SGHVS; CDR2 reads FNYEAQ. The full variable domain, with the rest looked up from reference TRBV7-6 and TRBJ2-4, is GAGVSQSPRYKVTKRGQDVALRCDPISGHVSLYWYRQALGQGPEFLTYFNYEAQQDKSGLPNDRFSAERPEGSISTLTIQRTEQRDSAMYRCASSLAPPLAGNNIQYFGAGTRLSVL.

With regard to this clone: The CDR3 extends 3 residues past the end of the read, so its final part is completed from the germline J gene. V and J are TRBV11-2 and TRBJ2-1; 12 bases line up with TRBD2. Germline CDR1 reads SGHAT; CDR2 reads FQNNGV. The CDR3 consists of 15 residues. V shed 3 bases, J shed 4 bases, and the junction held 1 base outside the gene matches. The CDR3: CASSFGLAGYNEQFF. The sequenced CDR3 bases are TGTGCCAGCAGCTTTGGACTAGCGGGGTACAATGAG.

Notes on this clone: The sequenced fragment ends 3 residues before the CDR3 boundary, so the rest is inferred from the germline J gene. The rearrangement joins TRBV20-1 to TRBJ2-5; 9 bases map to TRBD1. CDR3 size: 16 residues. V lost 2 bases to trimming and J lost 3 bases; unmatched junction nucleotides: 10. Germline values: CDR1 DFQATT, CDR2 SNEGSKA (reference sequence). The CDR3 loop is CSARSSDRGGEETQYF. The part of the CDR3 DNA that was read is TGCAGTGCTAGATCATCGGACAGGGGTGGTGAAGAGACC.

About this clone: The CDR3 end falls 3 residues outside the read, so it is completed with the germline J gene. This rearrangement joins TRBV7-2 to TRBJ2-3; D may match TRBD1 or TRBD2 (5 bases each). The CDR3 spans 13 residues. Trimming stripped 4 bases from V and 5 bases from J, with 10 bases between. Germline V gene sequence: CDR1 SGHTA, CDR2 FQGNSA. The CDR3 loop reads CASSSPGRDTQYF. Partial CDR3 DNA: TGTGCCAGCAGCTCCCCAGGGAGAGATACG.

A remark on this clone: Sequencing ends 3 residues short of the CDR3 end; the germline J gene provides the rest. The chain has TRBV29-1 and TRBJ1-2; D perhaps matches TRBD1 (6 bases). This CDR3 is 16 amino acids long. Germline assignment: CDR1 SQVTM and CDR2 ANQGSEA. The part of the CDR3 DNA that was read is TGCAGCGTCGGAGAACAGGGCCGAAAGTCCACATATACC. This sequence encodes CSVGEQGRKSTYT. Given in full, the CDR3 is CSVGEQGRKSTYTYTF.

The CDR3 reads CASSRGSGAGYTF. The CDR3 DNA, read in part, is TGTGCCAGCAGCAGGGGTTCGGGAGCTGGC. The chain couples TRBV5-8 to TRBJ1-2; D is possibly TRBD1 (5 bases). The sequence runs out 3 residues before the end of the CDR3; the remainder is reconstructed from the germline J gene. The CDR3 loop spans 13 amino acids. CDR1 is SGHTS, CDR2 YDEGEE, per germline. V was clipped by 4 bases and J by 7 bases, with 14 bases between them.